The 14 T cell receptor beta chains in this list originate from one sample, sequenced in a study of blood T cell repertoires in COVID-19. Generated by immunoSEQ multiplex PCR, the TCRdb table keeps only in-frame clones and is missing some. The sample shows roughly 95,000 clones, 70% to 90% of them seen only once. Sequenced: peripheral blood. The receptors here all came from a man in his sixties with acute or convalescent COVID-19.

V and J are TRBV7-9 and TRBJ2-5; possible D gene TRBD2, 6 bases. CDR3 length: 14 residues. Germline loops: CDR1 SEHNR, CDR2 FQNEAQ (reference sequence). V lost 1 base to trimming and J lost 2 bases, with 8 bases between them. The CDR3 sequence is CASSLVSGQETQYF. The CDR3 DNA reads TGTGCCAGCAGCTTAGTTAGCGGACAAGAGACCCAGTACTTC.

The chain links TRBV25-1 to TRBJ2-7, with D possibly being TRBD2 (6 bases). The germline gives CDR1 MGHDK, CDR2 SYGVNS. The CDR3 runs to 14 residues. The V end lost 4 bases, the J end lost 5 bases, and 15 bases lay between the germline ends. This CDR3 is CASSAARGPNEQYF. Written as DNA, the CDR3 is TGTGCCAGCAGTGCCGCGCGGGGTCCAAACGAGCAGTACTTC.

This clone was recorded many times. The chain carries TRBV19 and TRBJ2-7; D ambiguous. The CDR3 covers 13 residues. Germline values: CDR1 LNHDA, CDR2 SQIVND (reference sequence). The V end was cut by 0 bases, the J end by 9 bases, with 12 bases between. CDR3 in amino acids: CASSIDFNSGQYF. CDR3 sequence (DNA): TGTGCCAGTAGTATAGATTTTAACTCAGGGCAGTACTTC.

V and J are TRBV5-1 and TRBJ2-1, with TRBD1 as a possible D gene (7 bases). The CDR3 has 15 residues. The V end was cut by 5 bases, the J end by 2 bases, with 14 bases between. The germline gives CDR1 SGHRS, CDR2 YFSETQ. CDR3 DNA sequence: TGCGCCAGCAGTCCTGGAGGGGGCGCCTACAATGAGCAGTTCTTC. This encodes CASSPGGGAYNEQFF.

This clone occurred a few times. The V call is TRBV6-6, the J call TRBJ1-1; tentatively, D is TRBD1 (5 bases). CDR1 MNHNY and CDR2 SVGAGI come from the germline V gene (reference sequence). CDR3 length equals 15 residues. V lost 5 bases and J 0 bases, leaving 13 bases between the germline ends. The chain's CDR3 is CASSKNQGLNTEAFF. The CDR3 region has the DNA TGTGCCAGCAGTAAGAATCAGGGCCTGAACACTGAAGCTTTCTTT.

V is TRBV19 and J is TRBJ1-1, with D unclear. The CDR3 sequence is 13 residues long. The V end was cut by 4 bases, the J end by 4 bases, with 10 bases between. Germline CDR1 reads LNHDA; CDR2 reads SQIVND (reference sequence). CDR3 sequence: CASSTTYGTEAFF. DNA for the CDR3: TGTGCCAGTAGTACAACGTACGGCACTGAAGCTTTCTTT.

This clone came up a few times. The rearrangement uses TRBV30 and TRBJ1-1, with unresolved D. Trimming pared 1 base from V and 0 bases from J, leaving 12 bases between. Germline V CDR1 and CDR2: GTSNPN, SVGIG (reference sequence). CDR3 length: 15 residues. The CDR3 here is CAWSDLGRLNTEAFF. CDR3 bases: TGTGCCTGGAGTGATTTGGGCCGGTTGAACACTGAAGCTTTCTTT.

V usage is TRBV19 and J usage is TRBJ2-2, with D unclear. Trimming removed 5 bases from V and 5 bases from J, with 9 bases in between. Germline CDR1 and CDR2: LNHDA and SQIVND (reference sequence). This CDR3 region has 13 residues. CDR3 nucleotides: TGTGCCAGTAGTTTATCAGAAACCGGGGAGCTGTTTTTT. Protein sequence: CASSLSETGELFF.

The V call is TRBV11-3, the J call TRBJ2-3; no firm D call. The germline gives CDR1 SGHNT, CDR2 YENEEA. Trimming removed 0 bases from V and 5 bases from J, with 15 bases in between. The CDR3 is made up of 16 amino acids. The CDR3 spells CASSLESSVFVDTQYF. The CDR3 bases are TGTGCCAGCAGCTTAGAATCGAGCGTCTTTGTAGATACGCAGTATTTT.

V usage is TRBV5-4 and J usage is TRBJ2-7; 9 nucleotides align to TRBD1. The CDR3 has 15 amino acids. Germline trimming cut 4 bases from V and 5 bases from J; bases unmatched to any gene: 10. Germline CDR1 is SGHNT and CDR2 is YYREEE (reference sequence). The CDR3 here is CASSTGTGSWDEQYF. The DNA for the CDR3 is TGTGCCAGCAGCACGGGGACAGGGAGTTGGGACGAGCAGTACTTC.

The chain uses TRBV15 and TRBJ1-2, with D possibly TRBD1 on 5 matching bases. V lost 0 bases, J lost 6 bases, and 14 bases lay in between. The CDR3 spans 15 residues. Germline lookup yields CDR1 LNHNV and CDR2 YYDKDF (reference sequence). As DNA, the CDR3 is TGTGCCACCAGCAGAGATCGACAGACCCACGATGGCTACACCTTC. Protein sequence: CATSRDRQTHDGYTF.

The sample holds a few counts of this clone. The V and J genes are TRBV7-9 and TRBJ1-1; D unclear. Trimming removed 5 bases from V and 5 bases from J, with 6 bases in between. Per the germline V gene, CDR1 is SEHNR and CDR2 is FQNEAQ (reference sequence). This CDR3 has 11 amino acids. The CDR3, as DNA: TGTGCCAGCAGCCCCCTGACTGAAGCTTTCTTT. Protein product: CASSPLTEAFF.

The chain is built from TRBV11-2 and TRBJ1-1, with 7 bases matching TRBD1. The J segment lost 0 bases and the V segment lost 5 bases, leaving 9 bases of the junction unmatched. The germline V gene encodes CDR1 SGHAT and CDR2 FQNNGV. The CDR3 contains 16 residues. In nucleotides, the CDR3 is TGTGCCAGCAGCGACCCAGGGGGAGCCATGAACACTGAAGCTTTCTTT. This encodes CASSDPGGAMNTEAFF.

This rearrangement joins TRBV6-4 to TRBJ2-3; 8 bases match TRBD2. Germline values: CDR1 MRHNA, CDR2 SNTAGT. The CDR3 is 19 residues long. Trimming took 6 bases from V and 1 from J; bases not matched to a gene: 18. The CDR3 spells CASREKREPATGGTDTQYF. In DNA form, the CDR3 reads TGTGCCAGCAGGGAGAAGCGGGAGCCCGCCACCGGAGGCACAGATACGCAGTATTTT.